This T cell receptor beta chain was captured by sequencing in a study of cytomegalovirus exposure and HLA in healthy donors. Study findings and constraints: High sensitivity and specificity were reportedly achieved when the classifier diagnosed cytomegalovirus status.

As to this clone: The antigen is unknown.

This CDR3 spans 13 amino acids. Trimming left V 0 bases short and J 4 bases short, with 4 bases between. Germline V gene lookup returns CDR1 MNHEY and CDR2 SVGAGI. 60 Vbeta and 13 Jbeta primers were used in PCR. This table comes from immunoSEQ multiplex PCR, and its TCRdb copy is limited to in-frame clones, with some not included. This table holds 110,000 or so clones, around 80% found once. What was sequenced was PBMCs. The source is a man aged 25 to 40 in good health and CMV-seropositive. J is TRBJ1-5 and V is TRBV6-5; D gene ambiguous. The CDR3, as DNA: TGTGCCAGCAGTTACTCCCCTAATCAGCCCCAGCATTTT. Its protein is CASSYSPNQPQHF.